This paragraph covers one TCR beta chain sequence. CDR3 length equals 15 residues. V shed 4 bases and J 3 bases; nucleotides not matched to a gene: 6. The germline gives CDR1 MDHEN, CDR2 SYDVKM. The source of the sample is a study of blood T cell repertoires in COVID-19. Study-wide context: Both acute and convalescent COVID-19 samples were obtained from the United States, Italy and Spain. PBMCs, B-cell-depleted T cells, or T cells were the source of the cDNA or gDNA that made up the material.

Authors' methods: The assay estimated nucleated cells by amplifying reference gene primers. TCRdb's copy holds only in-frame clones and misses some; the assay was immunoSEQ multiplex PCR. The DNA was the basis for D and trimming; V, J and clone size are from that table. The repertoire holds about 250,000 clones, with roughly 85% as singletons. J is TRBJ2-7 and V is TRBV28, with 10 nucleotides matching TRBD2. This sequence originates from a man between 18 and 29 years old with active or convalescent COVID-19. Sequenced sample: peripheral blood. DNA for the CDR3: TGTGCCAGCAGTTCGAAACTAGCGGGACGCTACGAGCAGTACTTC. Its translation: CASSSKLAGRYEQYF.